A single sample is the source of the 20 T cell receptor beta chains below, sequenced in a study of T-cell reconstitution after alpha-beta-depleted transplantation in children. The TCRbeta library was prepared with unique molecular identifiers. TCRdb recomputed calls from the PCR reads with MiXCR, one row per CDR3 protein. The table shows some 200,000 distinct CDR3 sequences, with 11% occurring only once. Specimen: PBMCs, collected before TCRalphabeta/CD19-depleted stem cell transplant. These receptors all come from a child under three years old with acute myeloid leukemia, due to receive a stem cell transplant.

This clonotype was picked up many times. The chain combines TRBV5-1 with TRBJ1-2; TRBD1 agrees at 11 bases. The CDR3 is made up of 14 amino acids. The ends lost 0 bases at V and 8 bases at J; junction bases unmatched: 3. CDR1 and CDR2 (germline): SGHRS, YFSETQ. CDR3 bases: TGCGCCAGCAGCTTGGGGACAGGGGGCGAAGGCTACACCTTC. It yields the protein CASSLGTGGEGYTF.

This clonotype was seen repeatedly, ten times or more. The genes are TRBV7-2 and TRBJ2-7; 8 bases are a match to TRBD2. The germline gives CDR1 SGHTA, CDR2 FQGNSA. Losses at the gene ends were 5 bases for V and 7 bases for J; bases not matched to a gene: 7. This CDR3 is built from 13 residues. CDR3 in amino acids: CASSRTREGEQYF. The CDR3 DNA reads TGTGCCAGCAGCAGGACTCGGGAGGGGGAGCAGTACTTC.

Ten or more counts support this clonotype. CDR3 DNA sequence: TGTGCCAGCAGCTTGGGGGGCACTAGCGGGAGGAACACCGGGGAGCTGTTTTTT. The encoded protein is CASSLGGTSGRNTGELFF. V usage is TRBV7-6 and J usage is TRBJ2-2; the match to TRBD2 covers 11 bases. Germline trimming cut 3 bases from V and 1 base from J; bases unmatched to any gene: 7. This CDR3 is 18 amino acids long. Germline V CDR1 and CDR2: SGHVS, FNYEAQ. Full variable domain (rest looked up from reference TRBV7-6 and TRBJ2-2): GAGVSQSPRYKVTKRGQDVALRCDPISGHVSLYWYRQALGQGPEFLTYFNYEAQQDKSGLPNDRFSAERPEGSISTLTIQRTEQRDSAMYRCASSLGGTSGRNTGELFFGEGSRLTVL.

In this sample, this clonotype turned up a few times. V is TRBV19 and J is TRBJ2-5, with a tentative D call TRBD2 (5 bases). The CDR3 loop spans 15 amino acids. Per germline, CDR1 LNHDA and CDR2 SQIVND (reference sequence). Trimming cost V 4 bases and J 7 bases, with 19 bases left between them. In DNA form, the CDR3 reads TGTGCCAGTAGTAACCAAGCGGACCTAGGGAGGACCCAGTACTTC. It specifies CASSNQADLGRTQYF.

The chain uses TRBV7-9 and TRBJ2-7, with TRBD2 identical over 12 bases. The trim removed 5 bases at V and 3 bases at J, leaving 8 bases unmatched. This CDR3 is built from 16 residues. Germline lookup yields CDR1 SEHNR and CDR2 FQNEAQ (reference sequence). CDR3 nucleotide sequence: TGTGCCAGCAGCGCCCTGACTAGCGGGAGTAGCTACGAGCAGTACTTC. Translation: CASSALTSGSSYEQYF.

This clonotype was seen at least ten times. V usage is TRBV6-2 or TRBV6-3 and J usage is TRBJ2-3; 9 nucleotides agree with TRBD1. The V and J ends lost 5 bases and 6 bases, in that order; junction bases with no gene match: 9. The CDR3 extends over 15 amino acids. CDR1 and CDR2 from the germline V gene are MNHEY and SVGEGT. CDR3 region: CASSAMGQGLDTQYF. The CDR3 DNA reads TGTGCCAGCAGTGCCATGGGACAGGGACTTGATACGCAGTATTTT.

At least ten counts were recorded for this clonotype. The CDR3 loop reads CASSSGQNYGYTF. As DNA, the CDR3 is TGCGCCAGCAGCTCTGGACAGAACTATGGCTACACCTTC. This rearrangement joins TRBV5-1 to TRBJ1-2, with D perhaps matching TRBD1 (6 bases). CDR3 length: 13 amino acids. V was cut by 3 bases and J by 2 bases, with 8 bases left in between. The V gene's germline CDR1 is SGHRS and CDR2 YFSETQ.

This clonotype was found many times. V is TRBV6-5 and J is TRBJ1-2; maybe TRBD1 (5 bases). V lost 1 base to trimming and J lost 10 bases, with 22 bases between them. In germline, CDR1 is MNHEY, CDR2 SVGAGI. The CDR3 runs 16 residues. The CDR3 DNA reads TGTGCCAGCAGTTACTTTTTCTCCGGGACTCTCTTGCCCTACACCTTC. Translating it yields CASSYFFSGTLLPYTF.

This clonotype was seen more than once but under ten times. J is TRBJ2-2 and V is TRBV11-1; D remains ambiguous. The CDR3 spans 13 residues. Germline V gives CDR1 SGHAT, CDR2 FQDESV (reference sequence). With 1 base removed from V and 7 bases from J, the gap between germline ends came to 7 bases. The CDR3 DNA reads TGTGCCAGCAGCTTAGGGGTGATCGGGGAGCTGTTTTTT. Translating it yields CASSLGVIGELFF.

This clonotype occurred many times. CDR3: CSARDRGDRGLYRGGYTF. DNA for the CDR3: TGCAGTGCTAGAGATCGCGGCGACAGGGGCTTGTATCGGGGTGGCTACACCTTC. This chain joins TRBV20-1 and TRBJ1-2, with TRBD1 identical over 8 bases. V gave up 0 bases and J gave up 7 bases; unmatched junction bases: 19. The CDR3 is 18 amino acids. Germline V gene lookup returns CDR1 DFQATT and CDR2 SNEGSKA (reference sequence).

This clonotype occurred many times. The chain links TRBV20-1 to TRBJ2-1; 7 nucleotides agree with TRBD2. Germline V gene sequence: CDR1 DFQATT, CDR2 SNEGSKA (reference sequence). The CDR3 totals 15 residues. Unmatched junction bases numbered 5, after V lost 1 base and J lost 2 bases. The CDR3 reads CSARGTSDPYNEQFF. The CDR3 nucleotides read TGCAGTGCTAGAGGTACTAGCGACCCCTACAATGAGCAGTTCTTC.

This clonotype has a count of ten or more. The chain uses TRBV21-1 and TRBJ2-1. TRBV21-1 is recorded as a pseudogene. CDR3 size: 18 residues. For the CDR3, the DNA is TGTGCCAGCAGCAAACTGTTTTCGGTAGGGGGCTCCTACAATGAGCAGTTCTTC. The encoded protein is CASSKLFSVGGSYNEQFF.

The V gene is TRBV30, the J gene TRBJ2-7, with a possible D match to TRBD1 (5 bases). The CDR3 runs 13 residues. Germline V CDR1 and CDR2: GTSNPN, SVGIG (reference sequence). V lost 0 bases and J 5 bases, leaving 11 bases between the germline ends. The CDR3: CAWSVRRGNEQYF. CDR3 sequence (DNA): TGTGCCTGGAGTGTACGAAGGGGTAACGAGCAGTACTTC. Complete variable domain (other parts from reference TRBV30 and TRBJ2-7): SQTIHQWPATLVQPVGSPLSLECTVEGTSNPNLYWYRQAAGRGLQLLFYSVGIGQISSEVPQNLSASRPQDRQFILSSKKLLLSDSGFYLCAWSVRRGNEQYFGPGTRLTVT.

This clonotype occurred many times. The rearrangement links TRBV20-1 to TRBJ2-1; no definite D call. The CDR3 length is 13 residues. Germline CDR1 and CDR2: DFQATT and SNEGSKA (reference sequence). Trimming left V 3 bases short and J 4 bases short, with 10 bases between. CDR3 in DNA: TGCAGTGCTAGTTATTCGGGTTACAATGAGCAGTTCTTC. Translation gives CSASYSGYNEQFF.

In its sample, this clonotype was seen many times. The V call is TRBV20-1, the J call TRBJ1-2, with 8 bases matching TRBD1. V lost 2 bases, J lost 3 bases, and 2 bases stayed unmatched. Germline assignment: CDR1 DFQATT and CDR2 SNEGSKA (reference sequence). CDR3 length: 13 residues. CDR3 region: CSARPTGDYGYTF. The CDR3 DNA follows: TGCAGTGCTAGACCGACAGGGGACTATGGCTACACCTTC.

This clonotype was recorded at least ten times. The CDR3 loop reads CSARNSGRAHTGELFF. As DNA, the CDR3 is TGCAGTGCTAGGAATAGCGGGAGGGCCCACACCGGGGAGCTGTTTTTT. This rearrangement joins TRBV20-1 to TRBJ2-2, with 11 bases fitting TRBD2. With V trimmed by 3 bases and J by 3 bases, 6 bases remained unmatched. The germline V gene encodes CDR1 DFQATT and CDR2 SNEGSKA (reference sequence). The CDR3 length is 16 residues.

Many counts were recorded for this clonotype. The chain carries TRBV12-3 or TRBV12-4 and TRBJ1-4; D is perhaps TRBD1 (5 bases). This CDR3 has 16 residues. V shed 3 bases and J shed 0 bases, with 11 bases lying between them. The DNA of the CDR3 is TGTGCCAGCAGTTTCCAGGGAATATCAACTAATGAAAAACTGTTTTTT. Translation gives CASSFQGISTNEKLFF.

This clonotype appeared many times. The chain carries TRBV4-1 and TRBJ2-3; weak D call: TRBD1 (6 bases). The CDR3 extends over 12 amino acids. V was shortened by 2 bases and J by 9 bases, with 9 bases between the two germline ends. Germline V gene data show CDR1 as MGHRA and CDR2 as YSYEKL. The CDR3 DNA reads TGCGCCAGCAGCCAAAACAGGGTGACGCAGTATTTT. Translating it yields CASSQNRVTQYF.

This clonotype was seen repeatedly, ten times or more. V gene TRBV20-1 combines with J gene TRBJ2-5; no reliable D call. V gave up 1 base and J gave up 1 base, with 7 bases separating them. Per the germline V gene, CDR1 is DFQATT and CDR2 is SNEGSKA (reference sequence). The CDR3 has 13 residues. This CDR3 reads CSARVRAQETQYF. The DNA of the CDR3 is TGCAGTGCTAGAGTTAGAGCCCAAGAGACCCAGTACTTC.

This clonotype showed up many times. The CDR3 DNA follows: TGTGCCACAAGTACGTCAAGGGGCACAGATACGCAGTATTTT. This encodes CATSTSRGTDTQYF. The chain has TRBV12-3 or TRBV12-4 and TRBJ2-3, with D unresolved. The CDR3 covers 14 residues. Deletions cut 10 bases from V and 1 base from J, with 15 bases between.